Sequencing of this T cell receptor beta chain was carried out in a study of cytomegalovirus exposure and HLA in healthy donors (dated by TCRdb to about 2017). Regarding the study in general: An earlier analysis of roughly 610 of the donors reported about 300 Gb of sequence data and 117 million unique TCR beta sequences obtained from some 170 million T cells. High-throughput TCR immunosequencing, statistical association of individual TCRs with disease status, and machine learning were combined to predict cytomegalovirus infection status. To study patterns of TCR occurrence, a later analysis re-analyzed previously published TCR beta repertoires from several hundred donors and added high-resolution HLA genotyping. Roughly five DR-DQ haplotypes were handled as single units for association and clustering, since linkage in the cohort was strong. Typing coverage differed by locus: A, B, C, DRB1 and DQB1 were typed in roughly 620-630 donors, DQA1 in 500 to 550, DPA1 in 600 to 610, and DPB1 in roughly 470. Of the roughly 410 genotyped donors, roughly 76% were placed in the genetic ancestry cluster associated with self-reported Caucasian donors. Every discovery cohort repertoire had been produced on one sequencing platform. The study was designed to test whether signatures of past pathogen exposure could be identified by cataloging public T cell receptors. Class I and class II HLA loci were covered by the typing at four-digit resolution. To decide whether each TCR beta V gene segment behaved as functional or pseudogenic, an earlier analysis of 587 of the donors relied on high-throughput TCR beta sequencing. In a later genetic analysis, genome-wide SNP genotypes for about 65% of the 666 donors were used, and that subset was treated as a discovery cohort. The study profiled the T cell repertoires of more than 500 subjects by immunosequencing and related them to cytomegalovirus serostatus. An early release covering 550 to 650 HLA-typed donors comprised about 300 gigabases of sequencing data and tens of millions of unique TCR sequences. Donor age, sex, ethnicity and CMV serostatus were compiled together with the repertoire data. The later analysis used no new phenotypic data to find candidate immune exposures, relying instead on TCR beta sequences and their occurrence across donors. On average, approximately 250,000 unique TCR beta nucleotide sequences were sequenced per donor among some 430 genotyped donors of the cohort, with roughly 20% of those sequences being non-productive. A separate validation cohort of over 95 different subjects was used in addition to the 666-subject first cohort.

In total, 630 or so healthy bone marrow donors made up the cohort. At the time of sampling, all cohort members were nominally healthy, though unrecorded immune exposures were likely present. The donor was CMV seropositive and was included in the group of approximately 310 seropositive cohort members. A peripheral blood sample was provided by each donor, and peripheral blood mononuclear cells were used for TCR beta sequencing. Genomic DNA was extracted from the blood cell samples with the Qiagen DNeasy Blood Extraction Kit. This clone appeared a few times. Its antigen is still unknown. Base qualities are not recorded, but no much larger clone differs from it by a single base. V lost 5 bases and J lost 3 bases; the stretch between them is 14 bases long. In the germline V gene, CDR1 corresponds to SNHLY and CDR2 to FYNNEI. The CDR3 holds 15 amino acids from the cysteine to the phenylalanine. Only the CDR3 region is kept as DNA, spanning 45 bases read in frame from base 1.

Results the study describes overall, beyond this receptor: Because counts were too low, about 15 rarely observed V segments, including chromosome 9 orphons, were left out of the earlier analysis of over 550 of the donors. A later analysis found that HLA-associated TCR beta chains were more clonally expanded and had lower generation probabilities than equally common non-associated chains. An association between a missense DCLRE1C variant and V-gene and J-gene trimming of TCR beta chains was found in a later genetic analysis and replicated in an independent cohort. A later genetic analysis reported fewer N-insertions in productive TCRs among donors in an Asian-associated ancestry cluster than the roughly 700-donor mean. Several of the top co-occurrence clusters appeared to be linked to parvovirus B19, influenza, CMV and Epstein-Barr virus, according to a later analysis. Correlated functional status among segregating V segments might reflect linkage disequilibrium, but an unknown experimental factor could not be ruled out. The classifier was reported to diagnose cytomegalovirus status with high specificity and sensitivity in both the original cohort and the validation cohort. The authors suggested that the approach could potentially be extended to other disease states and immunological phenotypes. Because HLA typing was missing for some donors at each locus, association tests included only the typed subset. Because the 87-base-pair reads could not distinguish some IMGT-functional V segments, including TRBV6-2 and TRBV6-3, those segments were excluded. Presence/absence analyses assumed roughly uniform sequencing depth across donors, an assumption that may not hold. A cluster of highly shared sequence variants was judged likely to represent a technical artifact of the sequencing pipeline. According to a later analysis, TCR association rates differed among HLA loci, with DRB1 alleles showing the most associated TCRs and HLA-C alleles showing the fewest. A later analysis found that most CMV-associated TCR beta chains appeared HLA-restricted, with HLA associations seemingly driven largely by CMV exposure. For the cohort, immune exposure information was limited to CMV serostatus. A further reported finding was that TCR beta sequences accurately predicted the HLA-A and HLA-B alleles for most subjects in the first cohort. Across donors, most TCR sequences were observed very rarely, whereas some public TCRs were present in many individuals. A few of the identified cytomegalovirus-associated TCR beta chains were confirmed in vitro to be specific for cytomegalovirus antigens. The cohort was sequenced for TCR beta chains only, and without alpha or paired-chain data the features that could be detected were limited. A total of 150 to 200 TCR beta chains were listed by the study as associated with cytomegalovirus. An earlier analysis of 587 of the donors showed that most TCR beta V segments appeared in productive rearrangements either about 87% or about 30% of the time, which broadly matched IMGT annotations. Strong co-occurrence of HLA alleles, especially DR and DQ, made assigning TCR associations to individual alleles difficult. At a false discovery rate of 0.05, a later analysis linked under 20,000 TCR beta sequences to specific HLA alleles.

Receptors were amplified or captured by the immunoSEQ multiplex PCR assay. For the multiplex PCR, a mixture combining 60 forward primers for TCR Vbeta segments and 13 reverse primers for TCR Jbeta segments was used. The CDR3 region of rearranged TCR beta genes was amplified from genomic DNA by a multiplex PCR assay. On the Illumina HiSeq System, the amplified TCR beta libraries were sequenced as 87-base-pair reads. For the original study's pipeline: Across the 666 repertoires, a later analysis counted around 80 million unique TCR beta chains, roughly 11 million of which were shared by at least two donors. To remove PCR and sequencing errors, raw reads were error-corrected and collapsed into unique sequences using a nearest-neighbor algorithm that merged closely related sequences. V, D and J gene segments were assigned by aligning CDR3 sequences to IMGT reference sequences. For a sequence to be retained, at least a six-nucleotide match to both a V gene segment and a J gene segment was required. Rearrangements were classified as productive when the CDR3 lacked stop codons and remained in frame with V and J, and all other rearrangements were classified as non-productive. CDR3 was defined by IMGT convention, running from the second conserved V-encoded cysteine to the conserved J-encoded phenylalanine. In an earlier analysis of 500 to 650 of the donors, sequences lacking an unambiguous match to a single V gene segment were excluded. In an earlier analysis of approximately 550 of the donors, V segments were called functional above 56.7% productive rearrangements and were called segregating when the between-donor standard deviation exceeded 5%. A statistical classification framework was developed to diagnose cytomegalovirus status using the catalog of TCR beta chain sequences. A later analysis assigned V and J genes by comparing TCR nucleotide sequences with IMGT/GENE-DB human TR gene sequences. The TCRdist pipeline was used in a later analysis to assign CDR3 sequences and most-parsimonious VDJ recombination scenarios. In a later analysis, each TCR beta chain was defined by its CDR3 amino acid sequence together with its V-gene family, and reads without a unique V-gene family were excluded. In a later analysis, some 600 highly shared, low-generation-probability nucleotide sequences were removed to address suspected cross-contamination and a sequencing artifact. In a later analysis, a clonal expansion index was calculated for each public chain from normalized within-repertoire ranks of inferred template counts. In a later analysis, generation probabilities were computed with a VDJ recombination model fitted to out-of-frame rearrangements, and the resulting probabilities were checked against IGoR. In a later analysis, hypergeometric tests were used to score TCR-TCR, TCR-HLA and TCR-CMV co-occurrence, with a repertoire-size bias correction applied to TCR pairs. To estimate false discovery rates, a later analysis permuted the HLA or CMV assignments 20 times. In a later analysis, co-occurring TCRs were grouped using DBSCAN, with TCRdist sequence similarity added in when clustering inside HLA-allele-positive subsets. For co-occurrence clustering, repertoires with fewer than 30,000 or more than 120,000 public chains were excluded, along with a handful of repertoires with anomalous nucleotide sharing. TCRdb retrieved this table from immuneACCESS and kept in-frame rearrangements only. Not all clones are present; in checked studies, unresolved V genes account for under half, and no reason is known for the remainder. V, J and clone size are those of that table, while D and trimming were read from the DNA. The sample table shows roughly 130,000 clones, and 80% to 90% are seen once. The biggest ten clones account for around 10% of the sample.

The sample taken for sequencing was PBMCs. This TCR was sampled from a male donor in good health and CMV-seropositive. This receptor chain uses TRBV2 and TRBJ1-5; TRBD1 could be the D gene, as 6 bases match. In nucleotides, the sequence is TGTGCCAGCAGTCTGGGGGGGGCGTTCAATCAGCCCCAGCATTTT. It codes for CASSLGGAFNQPQHF.